This T cell receptor (beta chain) appears in the sequencing data of a study of T and B cells in COVID-19 patients. Study at large: Peripheral blood came from COVID-19 patients with active infection or after recovery. Study findings and constraints: Exclusive to the recovered cohort were 2,000 to 2,500 TCR clusters, 31 of them with low generation probability. Sorted SARS-CoV-2-responsive or tetramer+ T cells and CD4+, regulatory and CD8+ subsets were not yet sequenced.

TRB rearrangements were amplified by multiplex PCR with BIOMED2 TRB-A/B primers. TCRdb fed the multiplex PCR reads into MiXCR, producing one record per CDR3 protein. The data show roughly 8,100 distinct CDR3 sequences, 25% to 35% seen once. From blood, roughly 250-500 ng of genomic DNA served as TRB template. With respect to this clonotype: Its antigen is not known.

The receptor was derived from a human donor with active COVID-19. The specimen was blood.

The CDR3 reads CALANDAGGRNTQYF. The CDR3 DNA reads as TGTGCCTTGGCCAACGACGCGGGGGGGCGGAATACGCAGTATTTT. The V gene is TRBV10-3, the J gene TRBJ2-3; 9 bases line up with TRBD2. The V and J ends lost 11 bases and 7 bases, in that order; junction bases with no gene match: 16. Germline CDR1 is ENHRY and CDR2 is SYGVKD. The length of the CDR3 is 15 residues.